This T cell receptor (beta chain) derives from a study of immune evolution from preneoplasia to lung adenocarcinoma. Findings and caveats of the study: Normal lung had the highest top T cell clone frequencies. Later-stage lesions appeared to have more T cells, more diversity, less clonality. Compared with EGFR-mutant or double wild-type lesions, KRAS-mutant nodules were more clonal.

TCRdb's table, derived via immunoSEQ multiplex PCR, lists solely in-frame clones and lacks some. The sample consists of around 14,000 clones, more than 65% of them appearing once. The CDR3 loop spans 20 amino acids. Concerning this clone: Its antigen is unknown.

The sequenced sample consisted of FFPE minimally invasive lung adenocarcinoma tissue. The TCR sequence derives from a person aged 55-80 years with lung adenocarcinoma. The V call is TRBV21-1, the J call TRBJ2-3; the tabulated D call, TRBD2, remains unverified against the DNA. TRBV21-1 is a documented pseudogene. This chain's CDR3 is CASSAESQTSGRAVTDTQYF. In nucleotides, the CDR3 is TGTGCCAGCAGCGCAGAAAGCCAAACTAGCGGGAGGGCCGTCACAGATACGCAGTATTTT.